This TCR beta chain was observed in a study of blood T cell repertoires in COVID-19. Study details: Nucleic acid was either cDNA or gDNA, and it came from T cells, B-cell-depleted T cells, or PBMCs.

TCRdb's table, derived via immunoSEQ multiplex PCR, lists solely in-frame clones and lacks some. The sample carries about 110,000 clones, more than 80% recorded once. This receptor was obtained from a woman aged 40 to 49 with acute or convalescent COVID-19. Sequenced sample: peripheral blood.

The CDR3 here is CASSPDRTSGNTIYF. Here the CDR3 DNA reads TGTGCCAGCTCACCCGACAGGACCTCTGGAAACACCATATATTTT. The chain joins TRBV18 to TRBJ1-3, with a weak D call TRBD1 (6 bases). This CDR3 has 15 residues. Germline V gives CDR1 KGHSH, CDR2 LQKENI. V was trimmed by 3 bases and J by 0 bases, leaving 9 bases between them.